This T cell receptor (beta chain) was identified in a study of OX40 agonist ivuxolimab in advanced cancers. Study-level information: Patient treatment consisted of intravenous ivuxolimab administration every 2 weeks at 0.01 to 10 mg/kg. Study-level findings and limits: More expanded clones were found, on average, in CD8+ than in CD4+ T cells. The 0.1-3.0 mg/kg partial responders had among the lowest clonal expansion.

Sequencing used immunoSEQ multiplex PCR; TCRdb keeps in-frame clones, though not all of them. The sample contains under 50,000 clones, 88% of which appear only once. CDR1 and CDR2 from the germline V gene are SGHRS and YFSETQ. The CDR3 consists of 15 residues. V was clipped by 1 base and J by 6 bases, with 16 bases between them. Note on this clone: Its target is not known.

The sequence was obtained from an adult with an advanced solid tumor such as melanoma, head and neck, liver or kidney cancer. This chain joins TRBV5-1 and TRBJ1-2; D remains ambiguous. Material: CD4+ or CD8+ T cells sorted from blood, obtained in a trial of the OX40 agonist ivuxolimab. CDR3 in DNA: TGCGCCAGCAGCTTGCCCTCCCCAGGCACCGATGGCTACACCTTC. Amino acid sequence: CASSLPSPGTDGYTF.